This T cell receptor beta chain was captured in a study of blood T cell repertoires in COVID-19. Method: immunoSEQ multiplex PCR; TCRdb's copy keeps in-frame clones and lacks some. Among more than 85,000 clones, roughly 80% were seen once, and the ten largest hold just under 20%. Material: peripheral blood. The clonotype originates from a woman aged 70 to 79 with acute or convalescent COVID-19.

CDR3 bases: TGTGCCAGCTCACCCACACGAGTCGGGACAGGGAACACCGGGGAGCTGTTTTTT. Encoded protein: CASSPTRVGTGNTGELFF. V usage is TRBV18 and J usage is TRBJ2-2; 8 bases match TRBD1. J was trimmed by 1 base and V by 3 bases; bases with no gene match: 10. The CDR3 runs to 18 residues. Germline V gene lookup returns CDR1 KGHSH and CDR2 LQKENI.